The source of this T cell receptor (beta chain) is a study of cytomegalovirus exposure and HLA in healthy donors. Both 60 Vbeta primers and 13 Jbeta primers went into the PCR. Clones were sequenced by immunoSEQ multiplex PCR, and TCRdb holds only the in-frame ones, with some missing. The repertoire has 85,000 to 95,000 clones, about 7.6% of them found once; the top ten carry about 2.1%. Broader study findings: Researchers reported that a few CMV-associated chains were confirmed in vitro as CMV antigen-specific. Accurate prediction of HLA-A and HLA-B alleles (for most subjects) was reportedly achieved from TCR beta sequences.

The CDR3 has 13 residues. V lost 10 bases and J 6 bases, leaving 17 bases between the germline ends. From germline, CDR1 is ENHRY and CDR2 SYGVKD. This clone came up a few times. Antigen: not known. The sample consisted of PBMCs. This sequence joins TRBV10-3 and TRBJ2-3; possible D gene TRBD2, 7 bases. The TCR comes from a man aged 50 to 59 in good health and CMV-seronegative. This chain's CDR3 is CATQVGGGDTQYF. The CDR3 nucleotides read TGTGCCACCCAGGTGGGAGGGGGGGATACGCAGTATTTT.